Listed below are T cell receptor beta chains from one sample, sequenced in a study of blood T cell repertoires in COVID-19. Assay: immunoSEQ multiplex PCR; the TCRdb copy retains only in-frame clones and omits some. The data contain 84,000 or so clones, 70% to 90% of them singletons. The sequenced sample was peripheral blood. The receptors were gathered from a human donor in a cohort sampled during active COVID-19. Each CDR3 is given with its conserved first and last residue. D genes are given only for firm matches. Expanded clones get a size class; other rows say once, few or many, or leave the size out.

V gene	clone size	D gene	J gene	CDR3 protein	CDR3 DNA
TRBV6-5	-	TRBD1	TRBJ1-4	CASNTGTVNEKLFF	TGTGCCAGCAACACCGGGACAGTGAATGAAAAACTGTTTTTT
TRBV19	once	TRBD2	TRBJ2-1	CASHPVSGAWGEQFF	TGTGCCTCCCACCCGGTGAGCGGGGCGTGGGGTGAGCAGTTCTTC
TRBV19	-	-	TRBJ2-2	CASSLRTKNTGELFF	TGTGCCAGTAGTCTCCGTACTAAGAACACCGGGGAGCTGTTTTTT
TRBV11-2	once	TRBD1	TRBJ2-7	CASSSAQGAGGYEQYF	TGTGCCAGCAGCAGTGCCCAGGGCGCAGGGGGCTACGAGCAGTACTTC
TRBV14	-	-	TRBJ1-3	CASSQGHSGNTIYF	TGTGCCAGCAGCCAAGGGCACTCTGGAAACACCATATATTTT
TRBV7-3	-	-	TRBJ2-6	CASSLTGGSGANVLTF	TGTGCCAGCAGCTTAACTGGAGGCTCTGGGGCCAACGTCCTGACTTTC
TRBV11-2	-	TRBD1	TRBJ1-1	CASSSADRGNTEAFF	TGTGCCAGCAGCTCCGCCGACAGGGGGAACACTGAAGCTTTCTTT
TRBV7-9	-	-	TRBJ2-5	CASSYTGETQYF	TGTGCCAGCAGCTATACGGGGGAGACCCAGTACTTC
TRBV3-1/TRBV3-2	-	-	TRBJ1-1	CASRGGTEAFF	TGTGCCAGCAGGGGGGGAACTGAAGCTTTCTTT
TRBV5-1	-	-	TRBJ1-2	CASSLVATLNYGYTF	TGCGCCAGCAGCTTGGTAGCAACACTTAACTATGGCTACACCTTC
TRBV6-5	-	-	TRBJ1-4	CASSNRDTNEKLFF	TGTGCCAGCAGTAACCGGGATACTAATGAAAAACTGTTTTTT
TRBV7-8	once	-	TRBJ2-2	CASSPRFRGGHGELFF	TGTGCCAGCAGCCCCCGCTTTAGGGGGGGCCATGGGGAGCTGTTTTTT
TRBV6-6	-	TRBD1	TRBJ2-5	CASSFDRVRETQYF	TGTGCCAGCAGTTTTGACAGGGTCCGAGAGACCCAGTACTTC
TRBV7-2	-	TRBD1	TRBJ1-6	CASTASPADRGLSRAPLHF	TGTGCCAGCACTGCAAGTCCGGCTGACAGGGGTTTGTCTAGAGCACCCCTCCACTTT
TRBV12-3/TRBV12-4	-	-	TRBJ2-3	CASSFGDTQYF	TGTGCCAGCAGTTTCGGAGATACGCAGTATTTT
TRBV7-9	-	TRBD1	TRBJ2-3	CASSPLGQGYTDTQYF	TGTGCCAGCAGCCCATTGGGACAGGGCTACACAGATACGCAGTATTTT
TRBV6-6	-	-	TRBJ2-7	CAGGQPYEQYF	TGTGCCGGCGGACAGCCCTACGAGCAGTACTTC
TRBV29-1	-	TRBD2	TRBJ2-1	CSVLAGGQGGEQFF	TGCAGCGTTTTAGCGGGGGGGCAGGGTGGTGAGCAGTTCTTC
TRBV5-4	-	TRBD1	TRBJ1-3	CASSLDPGQGFSGNTIYF	TGTGCCAGCAGCTTAGACCCGGGACAGGGTTTCTCTGGAAACACCATATATTTT
TRBV11-3	-	-	TRBJ2-2	CASSLGQLTNTGELFF	TGTGCCAGCAGCCTCGGACAGTTAACGAACACCGGGGAGCTGTTTTTT
TRBV5-6	-	TRBD1	TRBJ1-2	CASRSRDRESGGYTF	TGTGCCAGCAGGAGCCGGGACAGGGAATCGGGTGGCTACACCTTC
TRBV14	-	-	TRBJ2-1	CASSHLRGYNEQFF	TGTGCCAGCAGCCATCTCCGCGGGTACAATGAGCAGTTCTTC
TRBV2	-	TRBD2	TRBJ2-5	CASRSGEETQYF	TGTGCCAGCAGGAGCGGGGAAGAGACCCAGTACTTC
TRBV9	-	-	TRBJ1-2	CASSKPQGSHTF	TGTGCCAGCAGCAAACCCCAGGGATCTCACACCTTC
TRBV6-5	-	TRBD2	TRBJ2-3	CASRSSGGATDTQYF	TGTGCCAGCAGATCTAGCGGGGGGGCCACAGATACGCAGTATTTT
TRBV5-4	once	-	TRBJ2-7	CASSLDYSYEQYF	TGTGCCAGCAGCTTGGATTATAGCTACGAGCAGTACTTC
TRBV6-5	-	-	TRBJ2-2	CASSYFPTPNTGELFF	TGTGCCAGCAGTTATTTCCCGACACCAAACACCGGGGAGCTGTTTTTT
TRBV7-2	once	-	TRBJ2-1	CASSTGPNNEQFF	TGTGCCAGCAGCACAGGGCCCAACAATGAGCAGTTCTTC
TRBV10-3	-	TRBD1	TRBJ1-6	CAISPRDRANSPLHF	TGTGCCATCAGTCCCCGGGACAGGGCTAATTCACCCCTCCACTTT
TRBV7-2	-	-	TRBJ1-6	CASSRDGSSYNSPLHF	TGTGCCAGCAGCCGTGACGGGAGCTCCTATAATTCACCCCTCCACTTT
TRBV2	-	-	TRBJ1-4	CASSEYPTNEKLFF	TGTGCCAGCAGTGAATATCCAACTAATGAAAAACTGTTTTTT
TRBV6-2/TRBV6-3	-	TRBD2	TRBJ2-2	CASSGLAPTGELFF	TGTGCCAGCAGCGGACTAGCGCCCACCGGGGAGCTGTTTTTT
TRBV5-1	-	-	TRBJ2-5	CASSQGSQETQYF	TGCGCCAGCAGCCAGGGTAGCCAAGAGACCCAGTACTTC
TRBV2	few	TRBD1	TRBJ1-1	CASRETGANTEAFF	TGTGCCAGCAGGGAGACAGGGGCGAACACTGAAGCTTTCTTT
TRBV18	-	-	TRBJ2-5	CASSPTFGTQETQYF	TGTGCCAGCTCACCTACCTTCGGGACACAAGAGACCCAGTACTTC
TRBV21-1	-	-	TRBJ1-6	CASKRGDVGSPLHF	TGTGCCAGCAAGCGGGGGGACGTGGGTTCACCCCTCCACTTT
TRBV6-6	-	-	TRBJ1-4	CASSYREATNEKLFF	TGTGCCAGCAGTTACCGGGAAGCAACTAATGAAAAACTGTTTTTT
TRBV5-1	-	TRBD1	TRBJ1-1	CASSEGASTEAFF	TGCGCCAGCAGCGAGGGGGCAAGCACTGAAGCTTTCTTT
TRBV19	-	-	TRBJ2-1	CASSIDLTVSYNEQFF	TGTGCCAGTAGTATAGATCTTACGGTGTCCTACAATGAGCAGTTCTTC
TRBV11-2	-	-	TRBJ1-1	CASSLTTETEAFF	TGTGCCAGCAGCTTAACAACAGAGACTGAAGCTTTCTTT
TRBV10-3	few	-	TRBJ1-5	CAISESGGQPQHF	TGTGCCATCAGTGAGTCGGGGGGTCAGCCCCAGCATTTT
TRBV9	-	-	TRBJ1-6	CASSVGWGDSPLHF	TGTGCCAGCAGCGTAGGATGGGGGGATTCACCCCTCCACTTT
TRBV4-1	-	-	TRBJ1-5	CASSLRRGEDNQPQHF	TGCGCCAGCAGCCTCAGACGGGGGGAGGACAATCAGCCCCAGCATTTT
TRBV5-6	-	-	TRBJ2-1	CASSLGLGSYNEQFF	TGTGCCAGCAGCTTGGGACTAGGGAGTTACAATGAGCAGTTCTTC
TRBV4-2	-	TRBD1	TRBJ2-5	CASSRRGETQYF	TGTGCCAGCAGCCGCAGGGGGGAGACCCAGTACTTC
TRBV9	-	-	TRBJ1-3	CASSSLGNTIYF	TGTGCCAGCAGCTCCTTAGGAAACACCATATATTTT